This T cell receptor beta chain was profiled in a study of beta chain features in type 1 diabetes. Study summary: What patients shared with healthy donors was a similar profile of age, gender and cell yields.

This CDR3 has 13 residues. Between the trimmed V and J ends, which lost 11 bases and 3 bases, there was a span of 15 bases. The germline CDR1 and CDR2 sequences are SNHLY and FYNNEI. What was sequenced were expressed TCRB transcripts, since all of the isolated RNA had been reverse transcribed. There were 3 million to 4 million reads on average in the naive, central memory and regulatory T cell samples. Sequencing used immunoSEQ multiplex PCR; TCRdb keeps in-frame clones, though not all of them. Among more than 140,000 clones listed, about a tenth were seen once. Study outcomes and limitations: Insertion counts at VDJ junctions were lower in type 1 diabetes patients, who also showed more deletions there. PCR might favor shorter templates, but any such skew would affect patients and controls equally.

In this sample, this clone turned up a few times. Its target is unknown. The specimen sequenced was central memory CD4+ T cells from blood. The receptor was derived from a woman between 40 and 55 years old in good health. The chain uses TRBV2 and TRBJ2-3; weak D call: TRBD2 (7 bases). The CDR3 coding sequence is TGTGCCGGAGGGGGGGGCGGAACAGATACGCAGTATTTT. It is translated as CAGGGGGTDTQYF.